The TCR beta chain under discussion was sequenced for a study of cytomegalovirus exposure and HLA in healthy donors. Findings and caveats of the study: In vitro assays verified that three CMV-associated chains recognized CMV antigens specifically. Researchers catalogued some 160 TCR beta chains as cytomegalovirus-associated. In a later analysis, the majority of CMV-associated beta chains seemingly showed HLA restriction.

Donors likely had unrecorded immune exposures despite being nominally healthy when sampled. The study ran its PCR with 60 Vbeta and 13 Jbeta primers. The protocol was immunoSEQ multiplex PCR, while the TCRdb copy is restricted to in-frame clones and leaves out a portion. This sample yields 95,000 to 100,000 clones, of which roughly four fifths are seen a single time; more than 9% belongs to the top ten. From germline, CDR1 is SGHRS and CDR2 YFSETQ. V was clipped by 4 bases and J by 7 bases; unmatched bases: 4. This CDR3 comprises 13 residues. In regard to this clone: Antigen: not known.

The chain combines TRBV5-1 with TRBJ2-1, with 8 bases lining up with TRBD1. Sequencing input: PBMCs. This clonotype originated in a man in his fifties in good health and CMV-seronegative. The chain's CDR3 is CASSVNRGNEQFF. As DNA, the CDR3 is TGCGCCAGCAGCGTAAACAGGGGGAATGAGCAGTTCTTC.